This is a list of T cell receptor beta chains from one sample in a study of OX40 agonist ivuxolimab in advanced cancers. Only in-frame clones appear in the TCRdb table, and some are missing; sequencing was by immunoSEQ multiplex PCR. Of about 100,000 clones in the sample, roughly 88% were seen once. The specimen was CD4+ or CD8+ T cells sorted from blood, collected in a trial of the OX40 agonist ivuxolimab. The receptors come from an adult with an advanced solid tumor such as melanoma, head and neck, liver or kidney cancer. CDR3s include the opening cysteine and the closing phenylalanine or tryptophan. A D gene is named only where the DNA matches it firmly. Where a row states a size, it is once, few, many or the class of an expanded clone; other rows omit it.

D	V	size	J	CDR3	DNA
.	TRBV7-9	.	TRBJ1-4	CASRARASSTEKLFF	TGTGCCAGCAGAGCGCGGGCTTCGAGTACTGAAAAACTGTTTTTT
TRBD1	TRBV29-1	.	TRBJ1-1	CSVRQGNTEAFF	TGCAGCGTTCGACAGGGTAACACTGAAGCTTTCTTT
.	TRBV5-1	.	TRBJ2-2	CASSVDWGTNTGELFF	TGCGCCAGCAGCGTGGATTGGGGAACGAACACCGGGGAGCTGTTTTTT
.	TRBV30	once	TRBJ1-2	CAWTPLGTYGYTF	TGTGCCTGGACCCCTCTGGGGACCTATGGCTACACCTTC
.	TRBV9	.	TRBJ1-3	CASSVEGTSGNTIYF	TGTGCCAGCAGCGTAGAGGGAACATCTGGAAACACCATATATTTT
.	TRBV6-6	.	TRBJ2-7	CASSYQGNEQYF	TGTGCCAGCAGTTACCAGGGGAACGAGCAGTACTTC
.	TRBV30	.	TRBJ1-4	CAWKAGSGEKLFF	TGTGCCTGGAAGGCGGGATCGGGTGAAAAACTGTTTTTT
TRBD1	TRBV5-1	.	TRBJ2-3	CASSLTGGEDTQYF	TGCGCCAGCAGCTTGACAGGGGGCGAGGATACGCAGTATTTT
TRBD2	TRBV15	.	TRBJ2-7	CATKLGSGGPYEQYF	TGTGCCACCAAGCTGGGCTCGGGAGGGCCCTACGAGCAGTACTTC
.	TRBV21-1	.	TRBJ2-7	CASPEGRLSYEQYF	TGTGCCAGCCCCGAGGGGAGGTTATCCTACGAGCAGTACTTC
TRBD1	TRBV19	.	TRBJ1-2	CASSMDGLRGLYGYTF	TGTGCCAGTAGTATGGATGGCCTCAGGGGGCTTTATGGCTACACCTTC
.	TRBV5-1	.	TRBJ2-4	CASSVATEALPLPKNIQYF	TGCGCCAGCAGCGTAGCGACCGAAGCTCTGCCACTCCCCAAAAACATTCAGTACTTC
.	TRBV12-5	.	TRBJ2-5	CASPLTEAPQETQYF	TGTGCTAGCCCCTTGACAGAAGCTCCCCAAGAGACCCAGTACTTC
TRBD2	TRBV19	.	TRBJ2-5	CASSPGLAGGEETQYF	TGTGCCAGTAGTCCGGGACTAGCGGGAGGGGAGGAGACCCAGTACTTC
.	TRBV5-1	.	TRBJ1-4	CASSLELATNEKLFF	TGCGCCAGCAGCTTAGAGCTTGCAACTAATGAAAAACTGTTTTTT
.	TRBV5-1	.	TRBJ2-7	CASSLDDFEQYF	TGCGCCAGCAGCTTGGATGACTTCGAGCAGTACTTC
.	TRBV11-3	.	TRBJ2-1	CASSLGTALNEQFF	TGTGCCAGCAGCCTTGGGACGGCACTCAATGAGCAGTTCTTC
.	TRBV27	once	TRBJ2-7	CASSLWGNEQYF	TGTGCCAGCAGTTTATGGGGGAACGAGCAGTACTTC
.	TRBV19	.	TRBJ1-4	CASSISRDNEKLFF	TGTGCCAGTAGTATTTCTAGGGATAATGAAAAACTGTTTTTT
.	TRBV5-4	.	TRBJ2-3	CASSADSYSDTQYF	TGTGCCAGCAGCGCAGACAGTTACTCAGATACGCAGTATTTT
.	TRBV19	.	TRBJ2-3	CASSIGEGAATDTQYF	TGTGCCAGTAGTATAGGGGAGGGGGCGGCCACAGATACGCAGTATTTT
.	TRBV2	.	TRBJ2-1	CASLPASSYNEQFF	TGTGCCAGCCTTCCGGCTTCATCCTACAATGAGCAGTTCTTC
.	TRBV19	.	TRBJ1-2	CASGNRVDYGYTF	TGTGCCAGTGGTAACAGGGTGGACTATGGCTACACCTTC
.	TRBV10-3	.	TRBJ1-1	CAISEEGGKNTEAFF	TGTGCCATCAGTGAGGAGGGCGGCAAGAACACTGAAGCTTTCTTT
.	TRBV11-1	.	TRBJ1-5	CASSHSGGQPQHF	TGTGCCAGCAGCCACTCGGGGGGTCAGCCCCAGCATTTT
TRBD2	TRBV7-6	.	TRBJ2-7	CASSATSGRAGEQYF	TGTGCCAGCAGCGCCACTAGCGGGAGGGCGGGGGAGCAGTACTTC
TRBD1	TRBV9	.	TRBJ2-3	CASSPGTGGPDTQYF	TGTGCCAGCAGCCCGGGGACAGGGGGCCCAGATACGCAGTATTTT
.	TRBV15	.	TRBJ2-1	CATSRDRGHNEQFF	TGTGCCACCAGCAGAGATAGAGGCCACAATGAGCAGTTCTTC
TRBD1	TRBV11-1	.	TRBJ1-1	CASSWGQGLNTEAFF	TGTGCCAGCAGCTGGGGACAGGGGTTGAACACTGAAGCTTTCTTT
.	TRBV5-4	.	TRBJ2-3	CASSPMLAKTTDTQYF	TGTGCCAGCAGCCCAATGCTGGCAAAGACCACAGATACGCAGTATTTT
.	TRBV29-1	.	TRBJ2-7	CSVALSYEQYF	TGCAGCGTTGCGCTCAGCTACGAGCAGTACTTC
.	TRBV15	few	TRBJ1-2	CATSRETGTTYGYTF	TGTGCCACCAGCAGAGAAACAGGTACCACCTATGGCTACACCTTC
.	TRBV19	.	TRBJ2-2	CASSIGDFYYTGELFF	TGTGCCAGTAGTATAGGGGACTTCTACTACACCGGGGAGCTGTTTTTT
.	TRBV11-3	once	TRBJ1-1	CASSLYGDTEAFF	TGTGCCAGCAGCTTATATGGGGACACTGAAGCTTTCTTT
.	TRBV5-5	.	TRBJ1-2	CASSLFAGHYGYTF	TGTGCCAGCAGCTTGTTCGCGGGTCACTATGGCTACACCTTC
.	TRBV7-9	.	TRBJ2-7	CASSFQTDSYEQYF	TGTGCCAGCAGTTTTCAGACAGACTCCTACGAGCAGTACTTC
.	TRBV6-5	.	TRBJ2-3	CASTGDPSTDTQYF	TGTGCCAGCACGGGGGACCCCTCGACAGATACGCAGTATTTT
TRBD2	TRBV5-6	.	TRBJ2-7	CASSSYYGRAHEQYF	TGTGCCAGCAGCTCCTATTACGGGAGGGCCCACGAGCAGTACTTC
.	TRBV7-2	.	TRBJ1-1	CASSLEGVKNTEAFF	TGTGCCAGCAGCTTAGAGGGTGTGAAGAACACTGAAGCTTTCTTT
TRBD2	TRBV11-3	.	TRBJ2-7	CASSPRQGGSRSYEQYF	TGTGCCAGCAGCCCACGCCAGGGCGGGAGTAGATCCTACGAGCAGTACTTC
TRBD2	TRBV19	.	TRBJ2-7	CASSSQGGSYEQYF	TGTGCCAGTAGTTCCCAGGGCGGGAGCTACGAGCAGTACTTC
TRBD2	TRBV19	.	TRBJ2-3	CASSNTGLAADTQYF	TGTGCCAGTAGTAACACCGGACTAGCAGCAGATACGCAGTATTTT
.	TRBV7-9	.	TRBJ1-6	CASSLVASPNSPLHF	TGTGCCAGCAGCTTAGTAGCGTCCCCTAATTCACCCCTCCACTTT
TRBD1	TRBV5-4	.	TRBJ1-4	CASSLDRGYAEKLFF	TGTGCCAGCAGCTTGGACAGGGGTTATGCTGAAAAACTGTTTTTT
.	TRBV19	.	TRBJ2-1	CASSKTAPSANEQFF	TGTGCCAGTAGCAAGACAGCCCCTTCCGCCAATGAGCAGTTCTTC
.	TRBV25-1	.	TRBJ1-3	CASSETEGTVGNTIYF	TGTGCCAGCAGTGAAACGGAGGGAACCGTTGGAAACACCATATATTTT
TRBD1	TRBV14	.	TRBJ1-3	CASSQLVQGADTIYF	TGTGCCAGCAGCCAATTAGTCCAGGGGGCAGACACCATATATTTT
.	TRBV7-6	.	TRBJ1-5	CASSSRTARNQPQHF	TGTGCCAGCAGCTCCAGGACAGCGCGCAATCAGCCCCAGCATTTT